Detailed here is one TCR beta chain. Its cognate antigen is unknown. These data come from a study of cytomegalovirus exposure and HLA in healthy donors. Across the whole study: Membership in the Caucasian-associated ancestry cluster was found for about four fifths of nearly 400 genotyped donors. Study results and limitations: In a later analysis, TCR association rates varied by HLA locus: DRB1 most, HLA-C fewest. As was reported, the classifier diagnosed cytomegalovirus status with high specificity and sensitivity. The investigators catalogued under 200 TCR beta chains as cytomegalovirus-associated.

Researchers ran the PCR with 60 Vbeta and 13 Jbeta primers. Here immunoSEQ multiplex PCR was the method, and the copy in TCRdb shows in-frame clones only, minus some. The data contain approximately 110,000 clones, around 70% of them seen just once; the ten biggest clones take up 4.5% to 5.5%. This CDR3 has 14 amino acids. The V segment lost 1 base and the J segment 6 bases; nucleotides outside the gene matches: 1. CDR1 is SGHRS and CDR2 is YFSETQ in the germline V gene. Specimen: PBMCs. The sequence was collected from a woman in her seventies in good health and CMV-seropositive. The chain combines TRBV5-1 with TRBJ2-7; 13 nucleotides align to TRBD2. DNA for the CDR3: TGCGCCAGCAGCTTGACTAGCGGGGGGGCCGAGCAGTACTTC. Its translation: CASSLTSGGAEQYF.